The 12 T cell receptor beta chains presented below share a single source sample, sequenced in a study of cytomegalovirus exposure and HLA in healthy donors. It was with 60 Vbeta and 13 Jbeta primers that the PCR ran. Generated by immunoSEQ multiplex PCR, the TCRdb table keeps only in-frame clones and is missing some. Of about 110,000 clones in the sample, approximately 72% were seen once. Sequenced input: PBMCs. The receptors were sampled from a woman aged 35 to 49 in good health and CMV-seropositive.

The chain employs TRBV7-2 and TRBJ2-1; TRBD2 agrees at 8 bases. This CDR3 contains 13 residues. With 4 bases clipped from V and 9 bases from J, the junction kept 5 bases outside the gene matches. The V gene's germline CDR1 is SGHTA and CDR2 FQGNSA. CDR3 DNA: TGTGCCAGCAGCTCGCGGGGGGCCCGTGAGCAGTTCTTC. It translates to CASSSRGAREQFF.

The chain's CDR3 is CASSLDQRGSYEQYF. In nucleotides, the CDR3 is TGTGCCAGCAGCTTAGACCAGCGGGGAAGCTACGAGCAGTACTTC. The chain recombines TRBV7-2 with TRBJ2-7; 7 bases align to TRBD2. After removal of 1 base from V and 3 bases from J, the junction contained 6 bases not matched to a gene. In germline, CDR1 is SGHTA, CDR2 FQGNSA. This CDR3 region has 15 residues.

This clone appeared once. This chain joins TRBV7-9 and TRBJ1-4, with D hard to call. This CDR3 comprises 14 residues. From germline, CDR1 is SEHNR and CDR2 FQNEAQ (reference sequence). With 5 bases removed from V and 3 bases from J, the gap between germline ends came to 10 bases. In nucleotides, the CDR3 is TGTGCCAGCAGCATACAGAATTCTAATGAAAAACTGTTTTTT. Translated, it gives CASSIQNSNEKLFF.

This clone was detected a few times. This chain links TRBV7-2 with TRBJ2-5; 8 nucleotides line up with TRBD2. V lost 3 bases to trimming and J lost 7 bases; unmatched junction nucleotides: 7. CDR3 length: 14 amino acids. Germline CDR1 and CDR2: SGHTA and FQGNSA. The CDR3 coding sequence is TGTGCCAGCAGCTTGGAGCGGGGGACGGGGACCCAGTACTTC. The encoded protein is CASSLERGTGTQYF.

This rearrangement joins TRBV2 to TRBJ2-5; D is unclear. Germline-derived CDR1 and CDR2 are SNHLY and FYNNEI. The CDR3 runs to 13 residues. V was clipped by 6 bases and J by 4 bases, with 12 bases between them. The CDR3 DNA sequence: TGTGCCAGCAGAGATGGCCTAGGAGAGACCCAGTACTTC. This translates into CASRDGLGETQYF.

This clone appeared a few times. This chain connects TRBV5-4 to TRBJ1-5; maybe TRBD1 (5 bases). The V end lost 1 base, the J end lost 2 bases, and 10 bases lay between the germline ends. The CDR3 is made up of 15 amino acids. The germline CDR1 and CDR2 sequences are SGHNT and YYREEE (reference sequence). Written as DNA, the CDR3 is TGTGCCAGCAGCTTGAGTGGGGCTGGCAATCAGCCCCAGCATTTT. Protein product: CASSLSGAGNQPQHF. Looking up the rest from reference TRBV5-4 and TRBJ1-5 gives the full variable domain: ETGVTQSPTHLIKTRGQQVTLRCSSQSGHNTVSWYQQALGQGPQFIFQYYREEENGRGNFPPRFSGLQFPNYSSELNVNALELDDSALYLCASSLSGAGNQPQHFGDGTRLSIL.

In DNA, the CDR3 is TGTGCCAGCAGTTACAGGTGGGCCTCTGGGGCCAACGTCCTGACTTTC. It translates to CASSYRWASGANVLTF. This chain joins TRBV6-5 and TRBJ2-6; D unresolved. The CDR3 sequence is 16 residues long. V was pared by 2 bases and J by 0 bases, with 8 bases between. Per germline, CDR1 MNHEY and CDR2 SVGAGI.

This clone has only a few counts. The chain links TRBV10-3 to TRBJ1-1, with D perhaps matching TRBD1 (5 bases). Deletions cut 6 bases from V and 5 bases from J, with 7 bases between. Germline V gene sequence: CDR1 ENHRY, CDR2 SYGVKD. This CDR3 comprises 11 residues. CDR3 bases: TGTGCCATCAGCGGGGGTACTGAAGCTTTCTTT. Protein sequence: CAISGGTEAFF.

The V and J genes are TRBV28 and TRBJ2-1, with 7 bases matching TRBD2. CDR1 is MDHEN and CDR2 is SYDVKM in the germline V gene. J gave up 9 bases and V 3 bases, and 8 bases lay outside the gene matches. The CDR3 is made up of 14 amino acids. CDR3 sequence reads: CASSFQGLLTEQFF. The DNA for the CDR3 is TGTGCCAGCAGTTTTCAGGGACTACTCACTGAGCAGTTCTTC.

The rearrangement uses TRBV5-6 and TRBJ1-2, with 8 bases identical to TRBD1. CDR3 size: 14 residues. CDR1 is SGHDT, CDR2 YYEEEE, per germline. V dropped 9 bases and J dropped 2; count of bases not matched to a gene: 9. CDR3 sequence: CATNRDRINYGYTF. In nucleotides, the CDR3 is TGTGCCACCAATCGGGACAGGATCAACTATGGCTACACCTTC.

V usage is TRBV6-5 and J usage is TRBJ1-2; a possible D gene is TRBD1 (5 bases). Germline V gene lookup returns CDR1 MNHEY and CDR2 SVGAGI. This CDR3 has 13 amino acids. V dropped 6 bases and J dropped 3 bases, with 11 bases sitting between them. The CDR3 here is CASRSTAHYGYTF. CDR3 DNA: TGTGCCAGCAGATCGACAGCGCACTATGGCTACACCTTC.

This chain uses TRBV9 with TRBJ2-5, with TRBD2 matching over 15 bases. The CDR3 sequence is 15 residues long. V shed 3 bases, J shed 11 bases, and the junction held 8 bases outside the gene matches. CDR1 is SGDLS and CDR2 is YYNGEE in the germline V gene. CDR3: CASSAVGLAGGEQYF. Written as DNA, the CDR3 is TGTGCCAGCAGCGCCGTTGGACTAGCGGGGGGGGAGCAGTACTTC.